This passage covers 25 T cell receptor beta chains from one sample sequenced in a study of immune cell composition in non-small cell lung cancer. Normal lung was sampled as far from the tumour as possible, at least 3 cm. Assay: immunoSEQ multiplex PCR; the TCRdb copy retains only in-frame clones and omits some. The sample lists some 6,000 clones, 70% to 80% occurring once. Sequenced sample: non-adjacent lung tissue. Source of these receptors: a human donor with non-small cell lung cancer.

V and J are TRBV10-3 and TRBJ2-7; TRBD2 is a possible D gene (6 bases). Trimming removed 8 bases at V and 0 bases at J, with 14 bases between. From germline, CDR1 is ENHRY and CDR2 SYGVKD. The CDR3 spans 14 residues. The CDR3: CAISSEESSYEQYF. CDR3 nucleotides: TGTGCCATCTCTAGCGAGGAAAGCTCCTACGAGCAGTACTTC.

This clone has more than one count but fewer than ten. The chain couples TRBV7-2 to TRBJ1-2; 7 bases align to TRBD1. The CDR3 spans 15 residues. Trimming cost V 0 bases and J 7 bases; bases outside gene matches: 8. The V gene's germline CDR1 is SGHTA and CDR2 FQGNSA. The CDR3 nucleotides are TGTGCCAGCAGCTTAGCCTCACAGGGGTTAGGTGGCTACACCTTC. Amino acid sequence: CASSLASQGLGGYTF.

The chain recombines TRBV6-1 with TRBJ2-1; TRBD2 is a possible D gene (5 bases). Germline lookup yields CDR1 MNHNS and CDR2 SASEGT. The CDR3 is 14 amino acids. V was cut by 1 base and J by 15 bases, with 19 bases left in between. In nucleotides, the CDR3 is TGTGCCAGCAGTGAAGAGCGGCAGGTAACTTCGAGGTTCTTC. This encodes CASSEERQVTSRFF.

This clone occurred a few times. The chain is built from TRBV19 and TRBJ1-2, with TRBD1 as a possible D gene (6 bases). Germline V lookup: CDR1 LNHDA, CDR2 SQIVND (reference sequence). This CDR3 contains 14 residues. V was shortened by 6 bases and J by 4 bases, with 15 bases between the two germline ends. The CDR3 protein is CASRSNTGIYGYTF. The CDR3 DNA sequence: TGTGCCAGTAGATCCAACACAGGGATCTATGGCTACACCTTC.

The chain is built from TRBV4-3 and TRBJ2-3; 7 bases are shared with TRBD2. The germline gives CDR1 LGHNA, CDR2 YSLEER. The CDR3 covers 17 residues. Germline trimming cut 0 bases from V and 3 bases from J; bases unmatched to any gene: 9. In DNA form, the CDR3 reads TGCGCCAGCAGCCAAGATGGCGGGGGAGGATCAACAGATACGCAGTATTTT. It translates to CASSQDGGGGSTDTQYF.

The chain recombines TRBV5-4 with TRBJ1-4; D is possibly TRBD1 (5 bases). The CDR3 is made up of 16 amino acids. Deletions cut 3 bases from V and 3 bases from J, with 15 bases between. CDR1 and CDR2 from the germline V gene are SGHNT and YYREEE (reference sequence). The CDR3 DNA reads TGTGCCAGCAGCTCCAGTGCGGGGCTCGCTAATGAAAAACTGTTTTTT. This sequence encodes CASSSSAGLANEKLFF.

This clone rates as large. The rearrangement joins TRBV27 to TRBJ2-5; weak D call: TRBD2 (5 bases). Germline loops: CDR1 MNHEY, CDR2 SMNVEV (reference sequence). Trimming left V 3 bases short and J 2 bases short, with 13 bases between. There are 15 residues in the CDR3. The CDR3 spells CASSFTGMDQETQYF. In nucleotides, the CDR3 is TGTGCCAGCAGTTTTACGGGGATGGATCAAGAGACCCAGTACTTC.

The genes are TRBV10-2 and TRBJ1-4; TRBD1 aligns across 11 bases. CDR1 is WSHSY, CDR2 SAAADI, per germline. Germline trimming cut 2 bases from V and 6 bases from J; bases unmatched to any gene: 2. The length of the CDR3 is 15 residues. CDR3 DNA sequence: TGCGCCAGCAGTGAGGGACAGGGGGCGTATGAAAAACTGTTTTTT. It specifies CASSEGQGAYEKLFF.

J is TRBJ1-2 and V is TRBV7-9; weak D call: TRBD1 (5 bases). Per the germline V gene, CDR1 is SEHNR and CDR2 is FQNEAQ (reference sequence). The CDR3 is 14 amino acids. The V gene lost 5 bases and the J gene lost 3 bases, with 13 bases spanning the gap. CDR3 DNA: TGTGCCAGCAGCCCCCCGGGGGGGTACTATGGCTACACCTTC. The encoded protein is CASSPPGGYYGYTF.

The CDR3 sequence: CASSTTGGPYGYTF. In DNA form, the CDR3 reads TGTGCCAGCAGTACAACAGGGGGCCCCTATGGCTACACCTTC. The genes are TRBV28 and TRBJ1-2; TRBD1 matches at 9 bases. This CDR3 has 14 residues. Unmatched junction bases numbered 5, after V lost 5 bases and J lost 4 bases. In germline, CDR1 is MDHEN, CDR2 SYDVKM.

This clone showed up just once. The V gene is TRBV10-3, the J gene TRBJ1-3; D call uncertain. Germline V lookup: CDR1 ENHRY, CDR2 SYGVKD. Between the trimmed V and J ends, which lost 2 bases and 3 bases, there was a span of 11 bases. This CDR3 is built from 15 residues. CDR3 coding DNA: TGTGCCATCAGTGAGGCGGGTCCCGGTGGAAACACCATATATTTT. Its translation is CAISEAGPGGNTIYF.

The CDR3 protein is CASSVVAGAGSYEQYF. In DNA form, the CDR3 reads TGTGCCAGCAGCGTAGTGGCGGGGGCTGGATCCTACGAGCAGTACTTC. The chain links TRBV9 to TRBJ2-7, with D possibly being TRBD2 (7 bases). The CDR3 extends over 16 amino acids. Trimming removed 0 bases from V and 1 base from J, with 14 bases in between. Germline loops: CDR1 SGDLS, CDR2 YYNGEE.

The rearrangement uses TRBV5-1 and TRBJ1-6, with D unclear. Trimming took off 3 bases at V and 9 bases at J, with 10 bases between the two ends. The germline gives CDR1 SGHRS, CDR2 YFSETQ. This CDR3 has 13 amino acids. The CDR3 DNA sequence: TGCGCCAGCAGCTCTCAGGTCGGTTCACCCCTCCACTTT. Encoded protein: CASSSQVGSPLHF.

This clone was counted only a few times. V and J are TRBV19 and TRBJ2-4; 7 bases align to TRBD2. Looked up from germline, CDR1 is LNHDA and CDR2 is SQIVND (reference sequence). The V segment lost 7 bases and the J segment 0 bases; nucleotides outside the gene matches: 6. This CDR3 has 15 residues. CDR3 residues: CASNDGGGAKNIQYF. The CDR3 DNA reads as TGTGCCAGTAATGACGGCGGGGGAGCCAAAAACATTCAGTACTTC.

The V gene is TRBV2, the J gene TRBJ2-1; D not certain. The length of the CDR3 is 12 residues. V lost 7 bases and J 4 bases, leaving 8 bases between the germline ends. In germline, CDR1 is SNHLY, CDR2 FYNNEI. Written as DNA, the CDR3 is TGTGCCAGCACCGCGGAGTACAATGAGCAGTTCTTC. Its translation: CASTAEYNEQFF.

The chain has TRBV7-6 and TRBJ1-1; D not certain. The CDR3 spans 12 residues. Germline V CDR1 and CDR2: SGHVS, FNYEAQ. With 4 bases removed from V and 8 bases from J, the gap between germline ends came to 11 bases. CDR3 DNA sequence: TGTGCCAGCAGCTCCCCGAGGGCAGAAGCTTTCTTT. It codes for CASSSPRAEAFF.

The chain combines TRBV5-1 with TRBJ2-3; 7 bases fit TRBD1. Trimming at V came to 0 bases and at J to 6 bases, leaving 4 bases not matched to a gene. The CDR3 has 14 amino acids. CDR1 SGHRS and CDR2 YFSETQ come from the germline V gene. DNA of the CDR3: TGCGCCAGCAGCTTGGACCAGGGGGAGGATACGCAGTATTTT. Protein product: CASSLDQGEDTQYF.

This chain connects TRBV5-1 to TRBJ2-1; D possibly corresponds to TRBD1 (8 bases). V was cut by 4 bases and J by 5 bases, with 13 bases left in between. This CDR3 region has 14 residues. Germline CDR1 reads SGHRS; CDR2 reads YFSETQ. CDR3 sequence: CASSGQGGNNEQFF. The CDR3 nucleotides read TGCGCCAGCAGCGGACAGGGAGGGAACAATGAGCAGTTCTTC.

The J gene is TRBJ1-4, the V gene TRBV4-2; tentatively, D is TRBD1 (5 bases). Germline CDR1 LGHNA, CDR2 YNFKEQ. This CDR3 contains 16 residues. Trimming removed 4 bases at V and 3 bases at J, with 15 bases between. The CDR3 reads CASSLATGVANEKLFF. DNA for the CDR3: TGTGCCAGCAGCCTGGCGACGGGGGTGGCTAATGAAAAACTGTTTTTT.

The chain employs TRBV2 and TRBJ2-1, with TRBD2 identical over 7 bases. CDR1 is SNHLY and CDR2 is FYNNEI in the germline V gene. Unmatched junction bases numbered 12, after V lost 1 base and J lost 3 bases. The CDR3 runs to 18 residues. CDR3: CASSEGILGGGIYNEQFF. In nucleotides, the CDR3 is TGTGCCAGCAGTGAAGGCATCCTTGGGGGGGGGATCTACAATGAGCAGTTCTTC.

The chain uses TRBV11-3 and TRBJ2-5, with a tentative D call TRBD1 (5 bases). In germline, CDR1 is SGHNT, CDR2 YENEEA. V lost 5 bases and J 2 bases, leaving 9 bases between the germline ends. The CDR3 is 13 residues long. The CDR3 DNA reads as TGTGCCAGCAGCCTGGGGCCTCAAGAGACCCAGTACTTC. Translating it yields CASSLGPQETQYF.

The J gene is TRBJ2-6, the V gene TRBV9, with D perhaps TRBD1 (6 bases). The V end lost 4 bases, the J end lost 0 bases, and 17 bases lay between the germline ends. CDR1 SGDLS and CDR2 YYNGEE come from the germline V gene. This CDR3 contains 18 residues. The DNA for the CDR3 is TGTGCCAGCAGCCTTAACCCTAGACAGGACTCTGGGGCCAACGTCCTGACTTTC. This gives the protein CASSLNPRQDSGANVLTF.

As DNA, the CDR3 is TGTGCCTGGACAGGACTAGCGGGGGGGGAGACCCAGTACTTC. This sequence encodes CAWTGLAGGETQYF. The chain carries TRBV30 and TRBJ2-5, with 15 bases lining up with TRBD2. The CDR3 loop spans 14 amino acids. V lost 4 bases, J lost 5 bases, and 2 bases stayed unmatched. Germline V CDR1 and CDR2: GTSNPN, SVGIG (reference sequence).

This chain joins TRBV6-6 and TRBJ1-1; perhaps TRBD1 as D (6 bases). CDR3 length: 13 residues. Between the trimmed V and J ends, which lost 11 bases and 0 bases, there was a span of 13 bases. CDR1 is MNHNY, CDR2 SVGAGI, per germline (reference sequence). The CDR3, as DNA: TGTGCCTCTTGGGGGCCCATGAACACTGAAGCTTTCTTT. Its protein is CASWGPMNTEAFF.

The V call is TRBV9, the J call TRBJ2-5; 14 bases are shared with TRBD2. V trimming: 6 bases; J trimming: 1 base; junction bases outside the gene matches: 5. CDR1 SGDLS and CDR2 YYNGEE come from the germline V gene. The CDR3 runs to 16 residues. The CDR3 loop reads CASNQGLAGAQETQYF. CDR3 DNA sequence: TGTGCCAGCAACCAGGGACTAGCGGGGGCCCAAGAGACCCAGTACTTC. Looking up the rest from reference TRBV9 and TRBJ2-5 gives the full variable domain: DSGVTQTPKHLITATGQRVTLRCSPRSGDLSVYWYQQSLDQGLQFLIQYYNGEERAKGNILERFSAQQFPDLHSELNLSSLELGDSALYFCASNQGLAGAQETQYFGPGTRLLVL.